This TCR beta chain was identified in a study of graft-versus-host responses after intestinal transplantation. Produced via immunoSEQ multiplex PCR; TCRdb's table is partial and in-frame only. The table includes about 29,000 clones, 85% to 95% detected once. The CDR3 extends over 16 amino acids. Germline CDR1 SGDLS, CDR2 YYNGEE. Germline trimming cut 3 bases from V and 4 bases from J; bases unmatched to any gene: 9. The sequenced sample was PBMCs, obtained 66 days after intestinal transplant. This sequence originates from a human patient who received an intestinal transplant, so some T cells may come from the graft donor. The chain couples TRBV9 to TRBJ2-1; 8 bases line up with TRBD1. CDR3 in DNA: TGTGCCAGCAGCGCCCCCCGGGACAGGAATTACAATGAGCAGTTCTTC. As protein: CASSAPRDRNYNEQFF. The full variable domain, completed using reference TRBV9 and TRBJ2-1, is DSGVTQTPKHLITATGQRVTLRCSPRSGDLSVYWYQQSLDQGLQFLIQYYNGEERAKGNILERFSAQQFPDLHSELNLSSLELGDSALYFCASSAPRDRNYNEQFFGPGTRLTVL.